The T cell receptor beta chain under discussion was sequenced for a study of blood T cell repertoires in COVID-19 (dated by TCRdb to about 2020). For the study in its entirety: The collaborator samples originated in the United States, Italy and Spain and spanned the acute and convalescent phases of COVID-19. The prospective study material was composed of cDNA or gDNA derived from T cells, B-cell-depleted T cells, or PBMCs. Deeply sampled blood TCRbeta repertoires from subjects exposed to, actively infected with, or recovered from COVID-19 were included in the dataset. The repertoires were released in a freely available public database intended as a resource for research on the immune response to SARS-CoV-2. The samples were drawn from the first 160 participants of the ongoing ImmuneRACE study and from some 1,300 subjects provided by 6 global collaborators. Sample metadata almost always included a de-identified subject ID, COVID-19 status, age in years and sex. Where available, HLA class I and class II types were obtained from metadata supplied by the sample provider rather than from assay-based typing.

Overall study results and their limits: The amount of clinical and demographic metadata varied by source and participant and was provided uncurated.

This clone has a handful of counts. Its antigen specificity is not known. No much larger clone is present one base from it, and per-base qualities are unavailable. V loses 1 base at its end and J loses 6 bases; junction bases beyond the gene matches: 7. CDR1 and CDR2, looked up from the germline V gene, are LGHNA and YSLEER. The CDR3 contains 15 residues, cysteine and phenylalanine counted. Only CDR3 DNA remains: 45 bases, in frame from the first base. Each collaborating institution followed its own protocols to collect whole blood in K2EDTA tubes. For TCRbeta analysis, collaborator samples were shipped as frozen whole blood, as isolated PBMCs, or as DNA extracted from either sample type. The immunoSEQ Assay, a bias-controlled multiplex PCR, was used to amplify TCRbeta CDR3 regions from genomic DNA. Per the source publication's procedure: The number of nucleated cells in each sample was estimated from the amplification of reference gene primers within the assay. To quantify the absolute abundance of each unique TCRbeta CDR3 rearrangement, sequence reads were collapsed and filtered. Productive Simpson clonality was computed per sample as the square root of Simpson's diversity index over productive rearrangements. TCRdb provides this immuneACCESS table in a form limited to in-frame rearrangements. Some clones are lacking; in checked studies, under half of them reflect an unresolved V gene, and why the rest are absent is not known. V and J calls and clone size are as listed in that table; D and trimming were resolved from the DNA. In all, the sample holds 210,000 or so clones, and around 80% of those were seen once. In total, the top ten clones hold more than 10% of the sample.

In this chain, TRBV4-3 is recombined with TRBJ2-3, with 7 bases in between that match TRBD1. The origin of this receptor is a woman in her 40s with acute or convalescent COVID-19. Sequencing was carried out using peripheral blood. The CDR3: CASSQGYRGGDTQYF. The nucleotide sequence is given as TGCGCCAGCAGCCAAGGTTACAGGGGCGGGGATACGCAGTATTTT.